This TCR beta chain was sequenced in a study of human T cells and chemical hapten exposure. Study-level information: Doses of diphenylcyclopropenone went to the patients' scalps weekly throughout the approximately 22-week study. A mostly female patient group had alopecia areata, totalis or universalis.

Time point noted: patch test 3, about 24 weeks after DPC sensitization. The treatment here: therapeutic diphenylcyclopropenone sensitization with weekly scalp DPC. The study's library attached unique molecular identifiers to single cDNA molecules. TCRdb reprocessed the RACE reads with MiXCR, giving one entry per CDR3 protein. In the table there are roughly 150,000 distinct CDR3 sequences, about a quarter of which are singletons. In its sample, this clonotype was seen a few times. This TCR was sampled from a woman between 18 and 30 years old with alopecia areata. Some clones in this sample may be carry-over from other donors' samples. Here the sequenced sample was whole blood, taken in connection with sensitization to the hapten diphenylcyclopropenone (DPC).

The CDR3 reads CASSVGIGDASYEQYF. The DNA of the CDR3 is TGTGCCAGCAGCGTAGGGATAGGGGACGCCTCCTACGAGCAGTACTTC. This rearrangement joins TRBV9 to TRBJ2-7; D may correspond to TRBD1 or TRBD2 (5 bases each). V was trimmed by 0 bases and J by 0 bases, leaving 13 bases between them. The CDR3 length is 16 residues. Germline V gene data show CDR1 as SGDLS and CDR2 as YYNGEE.